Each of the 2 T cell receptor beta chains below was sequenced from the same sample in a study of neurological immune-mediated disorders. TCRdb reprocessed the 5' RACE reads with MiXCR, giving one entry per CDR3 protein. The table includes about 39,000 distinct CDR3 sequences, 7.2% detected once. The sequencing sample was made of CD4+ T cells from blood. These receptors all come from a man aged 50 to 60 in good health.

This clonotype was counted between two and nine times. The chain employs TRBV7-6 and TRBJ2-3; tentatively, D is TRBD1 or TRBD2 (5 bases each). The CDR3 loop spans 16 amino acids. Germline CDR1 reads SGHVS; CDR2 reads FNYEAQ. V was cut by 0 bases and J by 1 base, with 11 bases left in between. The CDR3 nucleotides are TGTGCCAGCAGCTTAGCTTTGGGGACCGGCACAGATACGCAGTATTTT. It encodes CASSLALGTGTDTQYF.

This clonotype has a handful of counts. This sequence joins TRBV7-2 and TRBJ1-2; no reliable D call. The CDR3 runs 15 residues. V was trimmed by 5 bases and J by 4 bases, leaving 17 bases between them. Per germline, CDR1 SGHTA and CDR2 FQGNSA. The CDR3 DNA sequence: TGTGCCAGCAGCGCATGGCGGGGAATGGGCTATGGCTACACCTTC. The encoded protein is CASSAWRGMGYGYTF.